These T cell receptor beta chains were read from a single sample in a study of beta chain features in type 1 diabetes. Method: immunoSEQ multiplex PCR; TCRdb's copy keeps in-frame clones and lacks some. The data show roughly 370,000 clones, 14% seen once. Sequences were obtained from naive CD4+ T cells from blood. The receptors shown here come from a man in his thirties or forties in good health. Each CDR3 is given with its conserved first and last residue. Each record gives: clone size, V gene, D gene, J gene, CDR3 DNA, CDR3 protein. A D gene is named only where the DNA matches it firmly. Clone size appears in some rows only: once, few, many, or a class for an expanded clone.

size: NA; V: TRBV5-1; D: NA; J: TRBJ2-5; DNA: TGCGCCAGCAGCACCGGGACGGCCCAAGAGACCCAGTACTTC; CDR3: CASSTGTAQETQYF
size: few; V: TRBV19; D: TRBD1; J: TRBJ1-1; DNA: TGTGCCAGTATGGGACAGGGGTTCACTGAAGCTTTCTTT; CDR3: CASMGQGFTEAFF
size: few; V: TRBV28; D: TRBD1; J: TRBJ1-5; DNA: TGTGCCAGCAGACTGGGGGACAGCATCAATCAGCCCCAGCATTTT; CDR3: CASRLGDSINQPQHF
size: few; V: TRBV14; D: NA; J: TRBJ2-1; DNA: TGTGCCAGCAGCCGTATCATGGGGAGCTCCTACAATGAGCAGTTCTTC; CDR3: CASSRIMGSSYNEQFF
size: NA; V: TRBV15; D: TRBD1; J: TRBJ2-1; DNA: TGTGCCACCAGCAGAGAACCTGGGACAGGGGCTAATGAGCAGTTCTTC; CDR3: CATSREPGTGANEQFF
size: few; V: TRBV29-1; D: NA; J: TRBJ2-3; DNA: TGCAGCGTTTGTTCTGGGAGCACAGATACGCAGTATTTT; CDR3: CSVCSGSTDTQYF
size: NA; V: TRBV30; D: NA; J: TRBJ2-1; DNA: TGTGCCTGGAGTGTGAACAGTGCTATAGATGAGCAGTTCTTC; CDR3: CAWSVNSAIDEQFF
size: NA; V: TRBV29-1; D: TRBD2; J: TRBJ2-5; DNA: TGCAGCGTAGGAGCGGGAGTGATTGAGACCCAGTACTTC; CDR3: CSVGAGVIETQYF
size: NA; V: TRBV2; D: NA; J: TRBJ1-1; DNA: TGTGCCAGCAGCGCAGGGGCAGGGACTGAAGCTTTCTTT; CDR3: CASSAGAGTEAFF
size: NA; V: TRBV5-1; D: NA; J: TRBJ2-5; DNA: TGCGCCAGCAGCTGGCAGACCCAAGAGACCCAGTACTTC; CDR3: CASSWQTQETQYF
size: few; V: TRBV5-6; D: NA; J: TRBJ2-5; DNA: TGTGCCAGCAGCTTGGGCTTGGAGACCCAGTACTTC; CDR3: CASSLGLETQYF
size: NA; V: TRBV7-9; D: NA; J: TRBJ2-1; DNA: TGTGCCAGCAGCTTTGGGCTGACCTACAATGAGCAGTTCTTC; CDR3: CASSFGLTYNEQFF
size: few; V: TRBV6-6; D: TRBD2; J: TRBJ2-1; DNA: TGTGCCAGCAGTTGGCGACTAGCGGGAGGTGACAATGAGCAGTTCTTC; CDR3: CASSWRLAGGDNEQFF
size: NA; V: TRBV5-1; D: NA; J: TRBJ2-5; DNA: TGCGCCAGCAGCTCACACAACGGAGAGACCCAGTACTTC; CDR3: CASSSHNGETQYF
size: NA; V: TRBV5-4; D: TRBD2; J: TRBJ2-1; DNA: TGTGCCAGCAGCTCGGCGCGGGAGGGATACAATGAGCAGTTCTTC; CDR3: CASSSAREGYNEQFF
size: NA; V: TRBV9; D: NA; J: TRBJ2-7; DNA: TGTGCCAGCAGCGAAGGGCGGGGATCCCTCTACGAGCAGTACTTC; CDR3: CASSEGRGSLYEQYF